This T cell receptor beta chain derives from a study of cytomegalovirus exposure and HLA in healthy donors. Study-wide background: The 90 to 150 validation repertoires used a platform that matched the one used for the 500 to 700 first-cohort repertoires, as a later analysis reported.

Regarding this clone: The antigen remains undetermined.

The repertoire was sequenced with immunoSEQ multiplex PCR; TCRdb's copy has only in-frame clones and lacks some. The table includes around 300,000 clones, 88% detected once. The CDR3 contains 15 residues. From germline, CDR1 is MNHEY and CDR2 SMNVEV (reference sequence). Trimming took off 0 bases at V and 6 bases at J, with 11 bases between the two ends. Findings of the study overall: Accounts indicate the classifier identified cytomegalovirus status with strong specificity and sensitivity. Rare sequences made up most TCRs, while some public TCRs were found in many donors. According to the study, roughly 180 TCR beta chains were cytomegalovirus-associated.

Material for sequencing was PBMCs. The clonotype originates from a man aged 25-45 years in good health and CMV-seronegative. The chain employs TRBV27 and TRBJ2-2; D might be TRBD1 (5 bases). CDR3 bases: TGTGCCAGCAGTTTATCGGCGTGGGGCGCCGGGGAGCTGTTTTTT. Its protein product is CASSLSAWGAGELFF.